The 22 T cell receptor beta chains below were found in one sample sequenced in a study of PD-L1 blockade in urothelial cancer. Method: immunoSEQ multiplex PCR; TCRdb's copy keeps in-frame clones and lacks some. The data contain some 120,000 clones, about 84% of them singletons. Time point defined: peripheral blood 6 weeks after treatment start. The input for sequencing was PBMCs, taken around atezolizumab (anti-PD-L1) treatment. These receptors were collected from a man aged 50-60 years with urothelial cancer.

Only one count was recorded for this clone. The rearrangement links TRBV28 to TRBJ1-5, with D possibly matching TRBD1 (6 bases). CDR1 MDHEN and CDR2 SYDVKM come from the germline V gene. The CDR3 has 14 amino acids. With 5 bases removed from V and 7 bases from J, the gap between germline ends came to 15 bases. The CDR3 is CASSPGQRGQPQHF. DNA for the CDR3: TGTGCCAGCAGTCCCGGACAGAGAGGCCAGCCCCAGCATTTT.

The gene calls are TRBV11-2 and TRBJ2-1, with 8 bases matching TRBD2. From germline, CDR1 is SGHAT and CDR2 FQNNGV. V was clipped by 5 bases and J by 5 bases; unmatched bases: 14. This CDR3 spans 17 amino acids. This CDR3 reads CASSARGAGGTDNEQFF. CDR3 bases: TGTGCCAGCAGCGCCCGGGGGGCGGGAGGAACTGACAATGAGCAGTTCTTC.

CDR3 sequence: CASSLSSSMGARGGQYF. CDR3 sequence (DNA): TGTGCCAGCAGCTTAAGTTCGTCAATGGGGGCGCGGGGGGGGCAGTACTTC. This rearrangement joins TRBV7-2 to TRBJ2-7, with 9 nucleotides matching TRBD2. With 2 bases clipped from V and 9 bases from J, the junction kept 17 bases outside the gene matches. CDR1 is SGHTA, CDR2 FQGNSA, per germline. There are 17 residues in the CDR3.

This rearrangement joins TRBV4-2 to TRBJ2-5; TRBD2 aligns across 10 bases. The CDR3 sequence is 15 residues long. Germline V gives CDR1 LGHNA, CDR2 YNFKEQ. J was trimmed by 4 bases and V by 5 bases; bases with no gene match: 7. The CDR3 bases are TGTGCCAGCAGCTTAAGCCAGCGGGAGGGAGAGACCCAGTACTTC. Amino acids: CASSLSQREGETQYF.

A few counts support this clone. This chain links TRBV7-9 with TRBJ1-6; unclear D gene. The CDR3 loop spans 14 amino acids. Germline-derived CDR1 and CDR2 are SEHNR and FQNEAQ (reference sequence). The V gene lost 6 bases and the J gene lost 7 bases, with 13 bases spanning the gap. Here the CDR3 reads CASRAGGKNSPLHF. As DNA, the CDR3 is TGTGCCAGCAGGGCGGGCGGAAAAAATTCACCCCTCCACTTT.

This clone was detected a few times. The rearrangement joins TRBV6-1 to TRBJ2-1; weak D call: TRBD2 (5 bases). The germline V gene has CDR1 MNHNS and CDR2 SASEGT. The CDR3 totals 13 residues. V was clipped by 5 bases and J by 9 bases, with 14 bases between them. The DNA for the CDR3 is TGTGCCAGCAGTCTAGAGGGTCGGGGTGAGCAGTTCTTC. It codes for CASSLEGRGEQFF.

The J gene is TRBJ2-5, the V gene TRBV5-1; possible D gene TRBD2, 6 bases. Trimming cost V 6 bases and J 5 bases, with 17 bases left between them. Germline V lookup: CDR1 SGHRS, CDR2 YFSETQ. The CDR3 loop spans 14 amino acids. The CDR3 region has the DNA TGCGCCAGCAAACTTGGGGAGGCGGGGGAGACCCAGTACTTC. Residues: CASKLGEAGETQYF.

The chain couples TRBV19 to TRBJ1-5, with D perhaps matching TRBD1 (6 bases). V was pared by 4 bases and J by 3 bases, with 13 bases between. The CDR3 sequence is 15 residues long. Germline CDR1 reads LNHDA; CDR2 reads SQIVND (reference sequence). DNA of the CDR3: TGTGCCAGTAGTAGGCGACAGGTCCCCAATCAGCCCCAGCATTTT. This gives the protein CASSRRQVPNQPQHF.

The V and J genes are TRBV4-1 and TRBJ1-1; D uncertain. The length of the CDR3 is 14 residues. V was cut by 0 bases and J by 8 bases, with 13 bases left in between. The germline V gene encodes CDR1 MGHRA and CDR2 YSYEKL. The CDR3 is CASSQESKGREAFF. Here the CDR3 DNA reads TGCGCCAGCAGCCAAGAATCAAAAGGCAGGGAAGCTTTCTTT.

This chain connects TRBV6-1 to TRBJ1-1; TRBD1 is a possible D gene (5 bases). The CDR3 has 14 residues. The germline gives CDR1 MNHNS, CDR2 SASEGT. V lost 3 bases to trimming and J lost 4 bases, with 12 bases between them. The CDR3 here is CASSDRSGGTEAFF. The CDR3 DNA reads TGTGCCAGCAGTGATAGGTCCGGGGGCACTGAAGCTTTCTTT.

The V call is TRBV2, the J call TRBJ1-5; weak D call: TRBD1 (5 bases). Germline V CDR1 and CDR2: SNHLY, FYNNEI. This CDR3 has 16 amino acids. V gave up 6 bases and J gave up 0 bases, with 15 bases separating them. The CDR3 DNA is TGTGCCAGCAGAGGCCGGGGAGGGGATAGCAATCAGCCCCAGCATTTT. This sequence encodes CASRGRGGDSNQPQHF. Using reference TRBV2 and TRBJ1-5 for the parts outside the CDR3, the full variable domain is EPEVTQTPSHQVTQMGQEVILRCVPISNHLYFYWYRQILGQKVEFLVSFYNNEISEKSEIFDDQFSVERPDGSNFTLKIRSTKLEDSAMYFCASRGRGGDSNQPQHFGDGTRLSIL.

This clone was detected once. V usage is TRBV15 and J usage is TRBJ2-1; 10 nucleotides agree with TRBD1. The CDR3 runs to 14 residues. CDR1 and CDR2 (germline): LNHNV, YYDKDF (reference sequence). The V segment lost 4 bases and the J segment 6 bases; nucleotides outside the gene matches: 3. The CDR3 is CATSIRTGGNEQFF. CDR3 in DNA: TGTGCCACCAGCATTCGGACAGGGGGCAATGAGCAGTTCTTC.

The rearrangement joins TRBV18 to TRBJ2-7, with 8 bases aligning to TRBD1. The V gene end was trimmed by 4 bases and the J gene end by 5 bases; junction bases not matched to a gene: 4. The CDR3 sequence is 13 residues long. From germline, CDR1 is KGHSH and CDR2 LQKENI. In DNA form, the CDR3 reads TGTGCCAGCTCACGGGACAGGCGTGACGAGCAGTACTTC. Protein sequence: CASSRDRRDEQYF.

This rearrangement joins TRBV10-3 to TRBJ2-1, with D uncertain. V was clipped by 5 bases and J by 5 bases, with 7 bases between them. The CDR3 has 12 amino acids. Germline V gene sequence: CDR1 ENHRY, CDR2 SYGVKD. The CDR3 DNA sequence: TGTGCCATCAGTCTCAGGAACAATGAGCAGTTCTTC. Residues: CAISLRNNEQFF.

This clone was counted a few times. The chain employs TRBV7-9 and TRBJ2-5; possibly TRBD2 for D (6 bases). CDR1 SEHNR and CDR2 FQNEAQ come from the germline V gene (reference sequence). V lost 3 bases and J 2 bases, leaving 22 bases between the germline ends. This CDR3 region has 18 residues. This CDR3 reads CASSFGSEEGVTQETQYF. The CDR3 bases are TGTGCCAGCAGCTTCGGGTCCGAGGAGGGTGTCACACAAGAGACCCAGTACTTC.

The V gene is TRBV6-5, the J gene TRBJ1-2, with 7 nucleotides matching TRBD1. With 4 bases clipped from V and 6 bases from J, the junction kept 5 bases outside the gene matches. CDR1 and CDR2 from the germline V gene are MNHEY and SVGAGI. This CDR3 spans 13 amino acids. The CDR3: CASSLIQGNGYTF. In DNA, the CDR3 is TGTGCCAGCAGTTTAATACAGGGGAATGGCTACACCTTC.

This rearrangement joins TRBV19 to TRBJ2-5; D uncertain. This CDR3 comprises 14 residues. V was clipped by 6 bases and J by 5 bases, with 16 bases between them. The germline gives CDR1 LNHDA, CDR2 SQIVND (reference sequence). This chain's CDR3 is CASSPSSPAETQYF. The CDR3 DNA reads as TGTGCCAGTAGCCCCTCGTCACCCGCGGAGACCCAGTACTTC.

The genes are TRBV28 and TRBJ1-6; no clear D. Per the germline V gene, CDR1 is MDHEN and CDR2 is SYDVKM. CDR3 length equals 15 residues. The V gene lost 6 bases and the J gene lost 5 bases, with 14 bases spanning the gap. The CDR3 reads CASSITVFDNSPLHF. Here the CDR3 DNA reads TGTGCCAGCAGCATAACAGTTTTTGATAATTCACCCCTCCACTTT.

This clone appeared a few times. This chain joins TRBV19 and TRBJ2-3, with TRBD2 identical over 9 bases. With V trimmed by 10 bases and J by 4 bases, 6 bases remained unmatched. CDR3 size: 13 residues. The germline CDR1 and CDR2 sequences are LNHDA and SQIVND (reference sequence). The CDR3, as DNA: TGTGCCACCGGGACTAGCCGCCCAGATACGCAGTATTTT. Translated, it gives CATGTSRPDTQYF.

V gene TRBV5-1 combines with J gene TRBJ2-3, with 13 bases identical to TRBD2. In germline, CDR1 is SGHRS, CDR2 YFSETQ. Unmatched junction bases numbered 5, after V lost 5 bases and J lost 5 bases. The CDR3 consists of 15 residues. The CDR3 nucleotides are TGCGCCAGCAGTACACTAGCGGGAGGGTTAGATACGCAGTATTTT. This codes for CASSTLAGGLDTQYF.

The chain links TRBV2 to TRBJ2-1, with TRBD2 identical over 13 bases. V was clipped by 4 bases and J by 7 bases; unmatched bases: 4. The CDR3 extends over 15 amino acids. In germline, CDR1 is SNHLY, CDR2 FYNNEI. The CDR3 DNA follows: TGTGCCAGCAGTGTACGGACTAGCGGGAGTAATGAGCAGTTCTTC. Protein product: CASSVRTSGSNEQFF. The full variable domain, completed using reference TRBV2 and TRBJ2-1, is EPEVTQTPSHQVTQMGQEVILRCVPISNHLYFYWYRQILGQKVEFLVSFYNNEISEKSEIFDDQFSVERPDGSNFTLKIRSTKLEDSAMYFCASSVRTSGSNEQFFGPGTRLTVL.

CDR3 region: CASSGNNSPLHF. In DNA, the CDR3 is TGTGCCAGCAGCGGTAATAATTCACCCCTCCACTTT. The gene calls are TRBV9 and TRBJ1-6; D uncertain. Trimming removed 3 bases from V and 5 bases from J, with 3 bases in between. The CDR3 loop spans 12 amino acids. Germline V gives CDR1 SGDLS, CDR2 YYNGEE.